These 8 T cell receptor beta chains were all obtained from the same sample, sequenced in a study of CXCR4 blockade with PD-1 therapy in pancreatic cancer (dated by TCRdb to between 2018 and 2021). The protocol used for the library was the immunoSEQ multiplex PCR assay. Not all clones reach the TCRdb copy of this immuneACCESS table, which keeps in-frame sequences only. Checked studies attribute under half of the gap to unresolved V genes and leave the rest unexplained. Across this sample there are about 17,000 clones, with around 72% seen only once. 5.5% to 6% of the sample is held by the ten biggest clonotypes. The sequenced sample consisted of tumor tissue. These receptors were taken from a human donor with pancreatic ductal adenocarcinoma.

The chain links TRBV15 to TRBJ2-1; 12 bases map to TRBD2. The trim removed 0 bases at V and 9 bases at J, leaving 6 bases unmatched. The CDR3 totals 16 residues. Germline V gene sequence: CDR1 LNHNV, CDR2 YYDKDF (reference sequence). CDR3 protein: CATSRELAGGTGEQFF. CDR3 bases: TGTGCCACCAGCAGAGAACTAGCGGGAGGAACAGGTGAGCAGTTCTTC.

V is TRBV30 and J is TRBJ2-7; 9 nucleotides agree with TRBD2. The trim removed 0 bases at V and 2 bases at J, leaving 2 bases unmatched. This CDR3 has 14 amino acids. CDR1 and CDR2 from the germline V gene are GTSNPN and SVGIG (reference sequence). The CDR3 sequence is CAWSVTSGPYEQYF. The CDR3 bases are TGTGCCTGGAGTGTAACTAGCGGGCCCTACGAGCAGTACTTC. Full variable domain (rest looked up from reference TRBV30 and TRBJ2-7): SQTIHQWPATLVQPVGSPLSLECTVEGTSNPNLYWYRQAAGRGLQLLFYSVGIGQISSEVPQNLSASRPQDRQFILSSKKLLLSDSGFYLCAWSVTSGPYEQYFGPGTRLTVT.

This clone was picked up a small number of times. The genes are TRBV29-1 and TRBJ2-5; maybe TRBD1 (6 bases). The CDR3 has 12 residues. V gave up 5 bases and J gave up 1 base, with 8 bases separating them. CDR1 and CDR2 from the germline V gene are SQVTM and ANQGSEA. In DNA form, the CDR3 reads TGCAGCGTTTCGGACAGCCAAGAGACCCAGTACTTC. Protein sequence: CSVSDSQETQYF.

The gene calls are TRBV29-1 and TRBJ2-1; no reliable D call. V shed 3 bases and J shed 6 bases, with 15 bases lying between them. The CDR3 loop spans 14 amino acids. CDR1 and CDR2 (germline): SQVTM, ANQGSEA. CDR3 in DNA: TGCAGCGTTGAGGGAAGGGCGGACCCCAATGAGCAGTTCTTC. Protein sequence: CSVEGRADPNEQFF.

The chain links TRBV29-1 to TRBJ1-1, with D possibly being TRBD1 (5 bases). CDR3 length equals 12 residues. Germline CDR1 reads SQVTM; CDR2 reads ANQGSEA. Between the trimmed V and J ends, which lost 7 bases and 3 bases, there was a span of 12 bases. The DNA for the CDR3 is TGCAGCGCGGATGGGGGGGACACTGAAGCTTTCTTT. Translating gives CSADGGDTEAFF.

V and J are TRBV28 and TRBJ1-5, with 8 bases lining up with TRBD1. V dropped 4 bases and J dropped 5; count of bases not matched to a gene: 4. CDR1 is MDHEN, CDR2 SYDVKM, per germline. This CDR3 has 14 residues. CDR3 loop: CASSSDRGHQPQHF. The CDR3 nucleotides are TGTGCCAGCAGTTCCGACAGGGGACATCAGCCCCAGCATTTT.

The V and J genes are TRBV11-3 and TRBJ2-2; D not resolved. The CDR3 runs 14 residues. From germline, CDR1 is SGHNT and CDR2 YENEEA. Trimming shortened V by 3 bases and J by 5 bases, and 10 bases separated the two germline ends. In DNA form, the CDR3 reads TGTGCCAGCAGCTTGGTCAGCAGGACCGGGGAGCTGTTTTTT. It yields the protein CASSLVSRTGELFF.

This CDR3 reads CASSIEGGEQYF. CDR3 bases: TGTGCCAGTAGTATCGAGGGTGGGGAGCAGTACTTC. The rearrangement joins TRBV19 to TRBJ2-7; TRBD2 is a possible D gene (5 bases). The CDR3 covers 12 residues. Per germline, CDR1 LNHDA and CDR2 SQIVND (reference sequence). Trimming took 3 bases from V and 7 from J, leaving 10 bases between them.